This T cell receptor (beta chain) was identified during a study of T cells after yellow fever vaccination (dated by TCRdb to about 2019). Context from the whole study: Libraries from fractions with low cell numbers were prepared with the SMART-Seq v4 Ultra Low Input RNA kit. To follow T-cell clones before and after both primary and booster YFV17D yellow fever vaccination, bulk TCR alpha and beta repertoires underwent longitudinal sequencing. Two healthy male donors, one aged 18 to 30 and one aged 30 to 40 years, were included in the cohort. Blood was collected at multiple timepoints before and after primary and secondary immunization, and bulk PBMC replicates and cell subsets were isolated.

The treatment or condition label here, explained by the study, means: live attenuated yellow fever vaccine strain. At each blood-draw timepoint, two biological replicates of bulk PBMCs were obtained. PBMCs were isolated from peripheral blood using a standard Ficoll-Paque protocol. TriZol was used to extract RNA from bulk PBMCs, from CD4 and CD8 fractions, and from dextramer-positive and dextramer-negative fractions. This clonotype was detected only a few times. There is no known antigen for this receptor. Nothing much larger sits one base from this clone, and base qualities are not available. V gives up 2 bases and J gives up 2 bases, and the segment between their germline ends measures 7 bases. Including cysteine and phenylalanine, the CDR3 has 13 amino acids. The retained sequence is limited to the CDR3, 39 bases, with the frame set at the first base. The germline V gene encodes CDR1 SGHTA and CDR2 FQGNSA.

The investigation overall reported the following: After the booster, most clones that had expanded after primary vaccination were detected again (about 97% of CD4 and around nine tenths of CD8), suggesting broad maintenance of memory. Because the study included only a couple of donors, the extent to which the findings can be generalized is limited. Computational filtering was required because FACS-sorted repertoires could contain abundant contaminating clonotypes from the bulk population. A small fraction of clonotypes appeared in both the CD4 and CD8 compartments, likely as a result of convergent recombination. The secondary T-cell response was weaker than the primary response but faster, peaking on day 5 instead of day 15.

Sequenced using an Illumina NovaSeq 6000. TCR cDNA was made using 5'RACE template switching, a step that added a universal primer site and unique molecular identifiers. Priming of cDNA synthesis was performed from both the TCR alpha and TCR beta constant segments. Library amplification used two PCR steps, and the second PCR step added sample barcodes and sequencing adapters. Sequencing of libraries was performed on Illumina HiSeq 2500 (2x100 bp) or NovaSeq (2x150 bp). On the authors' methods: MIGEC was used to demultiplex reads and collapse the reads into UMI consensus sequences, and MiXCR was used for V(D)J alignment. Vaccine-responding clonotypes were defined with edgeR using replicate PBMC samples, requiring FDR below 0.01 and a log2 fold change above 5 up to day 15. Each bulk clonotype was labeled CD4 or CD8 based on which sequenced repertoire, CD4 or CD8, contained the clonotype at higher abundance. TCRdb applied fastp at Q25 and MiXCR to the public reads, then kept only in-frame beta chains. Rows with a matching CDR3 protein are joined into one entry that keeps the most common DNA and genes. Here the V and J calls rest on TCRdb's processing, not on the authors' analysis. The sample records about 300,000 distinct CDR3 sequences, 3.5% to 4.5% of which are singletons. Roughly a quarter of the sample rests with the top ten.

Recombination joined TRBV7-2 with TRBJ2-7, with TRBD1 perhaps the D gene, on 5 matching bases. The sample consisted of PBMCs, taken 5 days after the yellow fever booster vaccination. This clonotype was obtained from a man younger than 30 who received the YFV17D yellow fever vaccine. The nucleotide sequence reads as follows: TGTGCCAGCAGCTTAACAGGAGCCTACGAGCAGTACTTC. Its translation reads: CASSLTGAYEQYF.